These 12 T cell receptor beta chains were all obtained from the same sample, sequenced in a study of blood T cell repertoires in COVID-19 (dated by TCRdb to 2019 to 2021). Library preparation was by the immunoSEQ multiplex PCR assay. TCRdb stores this immuneACCESS table with in-frame sequences only. Part of the clones is absent; in the studies checked, under half of the shortfall reflects unresolved V genes, and no reason is known for the rest. The sample contains some 210,000 clones, about nine tenths of them found a single time. Roughly 6.5% of the sample is taken by the ten largest. Material for sequencing was peripheral blood. The receptors were gathered from a man in his 60s who had recovered from COVID-19.

The chain combines TRBV19 with TRBJ2-4, with 12 bases aligning to TRBD1. Per germline, CDR1 LNHDA and CDR2 SQIVND (reference sequence). The CDR3 has 15 residues. V gave up 6 bases and J gave up 8 bases; unmatched junction bases: 8. This CDR3 reads CASSPSGQGAYIQYF. In nucleotides, the CDR3 is TGTGCCAGTAGCCCCTCGGGACAGGGGGCGTACATTCAGTACTTC.

The chain combines TRBV18 with TRBJ2-7, with a weak D call TRBD1 (5 bases). Germline lookup yields CDR1 KGHSH and CDR2 LQKENI. The CDR3 totals 13 residues. The V and J ends lost 2 bases and 3 bases respectively, with 8 bases between them. This CDR3 reads CASSPTDSYEQYF. CDR3 DNA sequence: TGTGCCAGCTCACCAACCGACAGCTACGAGCAGTACTTC.

J is TRBJ2-7 and V is TRBV7-2; 13 bases map to TRBD2. Germline lookup yields CDR1 SGHTA and CDR2 FQGNSA. Trimming took 2 bases from V and 6 from J; bases not matched to a gene: 4. The CDR3 has 15 residues. CDR3 DNA sequence: TGTGCCAGCAGCTTACTTCGGACTAGCGGGAGCGAGCAGTACTTC. Protein: CASSLLRTSGSEQYF. Full variable domain (outside the CDR3, taken from reference TRBV7-2 and TRBJ2-7): GAGVSQSPSNKVTEKGKDVELRCDPISGHTALYWYRQSLGQGLEFLIYFQGNSAPDKSGLPSDRFSAERTGGSVSTLTIQRTQQEDSAVYLCASSLLRTSGSEQYFGPGTRLTVT.

This clone was recorded only once. Distinct nucleotide sequences in the sample also encode this CDR3. This chain uses TRBV7-3 with TRBJ1-1; 8 bases match TRBD1. From germline, CDR1 is SGHTA and CDR2 FQGTGA. The CDR3 spans 14 residues. The V segment lost 3 bases and the J segment 1 base; nucleotides outside the gene matches: 1. In DNA, the CDR3 is TGTGCCAGCAGCTTCGGGACAGGGAACACTGAAGCTTTCTTT. It specifies CASSFGTGNTEAFF.

The chain is built from TRBV6-5 and TRBJ1-6, with 7 nucleotides matching TRBD1. Trimming took 6 bases from V and 7 from J; bases not matched to a gene: 3. CDR3 length: 13 residues. CDR1 is MNHEY, CDR2 SVGAGI, per germline. The DNA for the CDR3 is TGTGCCAGCAGCGCGACAGGGAATTCACCCCTCCACTTT. It yields the protein CASSATGNSPLHF.

The chain recombines TRBV6-6 with TRBJ1-2; 11 nucleotides line up with TRBD1. Germline assignment: CDR1 MNHNY and CDR2 SVGAGI (reference sequence). V trimming: 5 bases; J trimming: 8 bases; junction bases outside the gene matches: 7. The CDR3 spans 14 residues. This CDR3 is CASSNPGQGVGYTF. In DNA, the CDR3 is TGTGCCAGCAGTAACCCGGGACAGGGGGTCGGCTACACCTTC.

The gene calls are TRBV6-5 and TRBJ2-5, with D hard to call. This CDR3 is 13 amino acids long. Trimming cost V 0 bases and J 2 bases, with 4 bases left between them. Germline lookup yields CDR1 MNHEY and CDR2 SVGAGI. CDR3 bases: TGTGCCAGCAGTTACTCCAGTCAAGAGACCCAGTACTTC. Translation gives CASSYSSQETQYF.

Ten or more counts support this clone. This chain links TRBV19 with TRBJ1-4; D uncertain. CDR1 is LNHDA and CDR2 is SQIVND in the germline V gene (reference sequence). This CDR3 is 15 amino acids long. Trimming pared 0 bases from V and 7 bases from J, leaving 12 bases between. The CDR3 bases are TGTGCCAGTAGTATAGATGTGAACGCGGGTGAAAAACTGTTTTTT. Its translation: CASSIDVNAGEKLFF.

V and J are TRBV5-1 and TRBJ2-7; 11 bases map to TRBD2. Per germline, CDR1 SGHRS and CDR2 YFSETQ. This CDR3 comprises 15 residues. The V gene end was trimmed by 4 bases and the J gene end by 4 bases; junction bases not matched to a gene: 7. The CDR3 DNA sequence: TGCGCCAGCAGCCCTACTAGCGGGGGTTCTTACGAGCAGTACTTC. This sequence encodes CASSPTSGGSYEQYF.

The chain carries TRBV2 and TRBJ1-5, with TRBD1 as a possible D gene (6 bases). The CDR3 contains 19 residues. Per the germline V gene, CDR1 is SNHLY and CDR2 is FYNNEI. V was cut by 1 base and J by 0 bases, with 19 bases left in between. In DNA, the CDR3 is TGTGCCAGCAGTGAAGGGACAGCTTCTCGAACATATAGCAATCAGCCCCAGCATTTT. Its protein is CASSEGTASRTYSNQPQHF.

The V call is TRBV27, the J call TRBJ2-7; 10 bases map to TRBD1. From germline, CDR1 is MNHEY and CDR2 SMNVEV (reference sequence). This CDR3 region has 14 residues. V dropped 5 bases and J dropped 4; count of bases not matched to a gene: 5. The CDR3 nucleotides are TGTGCCAGCAGTGGGGACAGGGGAAGATACGAGCAGTACTTC. It specifies CASSGDRGRYEQYF.

V gene TRBV9 combines with J gene TRBJ2-7, with 9 bases that match TRBD1. CDR1 and CDR2 from the germline V gene are SGDLS and YYNGEE. The CDR3 loop spans 14 amino acids. Unmatched junction bases numbered 2, after V lost 2 bases and J lost 2 bases. For the CDR3, the DNA is TGTGCCAGCAGCGTGGGGACAGGGACCTACGAGCAGTACTTC. Translation: CASSVGTGTYEQYF.